Shown below are 8 T cell receptor beta chains from a single sample sequenced in a study of shared clonotypes between healthy human individuals. The assay was immunoSEQ multiplex PCR, and TCRdb's table has in-frame clones only and misses some. The table lists 2 million to 2.5 million clones, 92% of them singletons. The sequencing input was naive CD4+ T cells from PBMCs. Subset defined: CD45RA+ positively selected. The receptors were sampled from a man younger than 35 in good health. Some clones in this sample may be carry-over from other donors' samples.

V usage is TRBV25-1 and J usage is TRBJ2-1, with D perhaps TRBD2 (5 bases). V lost 3 bases and J 8 bases, leaving 17 bases between the germline ends. This CDR3 is built from 15 residues. Germline V gene lookup returns CDR1 MGHDK and CDR2 SYGVNS. CDR3 in amino acids: CASSDAGPTGYEQFF. CDR3 coding DNA: TGTGCCAGCAGTGACGCGGGTCCGACCGGCTATGAGCAGTTCTTC.

The CDR3 region is CASSLRGRPNTGELFF. The CDR3 DNA follows: TGTGCCAGCAGCTTAAGGGGGCGACCAAACACCGGGGAGCTGTTTTTT. The chain employs TRBV7-9 and TRBJ2-2; 7 nucleotides line up with TRBD1. With V trimmed by 2 bases and J by 2 bases, 5 bases remained unmatched. Germline CDR1 SEHNR, CDR2 FQNEAQ (reference sequence). The CDR3 is made up of 16 amino acids.

The chain uses TRBV5-6 and TRBJ1-2; D may be TRBD1 (5 bases). The CDR3 runs 16 residues. The germline V gene encodes CDR1 SGHDT and CDR2 YYEEEE. Between the trimmed V and J ends, which lost 2 bases and 7 bases, there was a span of 21 bases. CDR3: CASSFVQGLIERGYTF. In DNA form, the CDR3 reads TGTGCCAGCAGCTTCGTTCAGGGACTCATCGAGCGTGGCTACACCTTC.

V gene TRBV4-1 combines with J gene TRBJ2-5, with 12 bases that match TRBD2. Germline V lookup: CDR1 MGHRA, CDR2 YSYEKL. This CDR3 is built from 17 residues. Trimming took 1 base from V and 0 from J; bases not matched to a gene: 3. CDR3 DNA: TGCGCCAGCAGCCAAGGTGGGACTAGCGGGTACCAAGAGACCCAGTACTTC. Its protein product is CASSQGGTSGYQETQYF.

The chain joins TRBV4-3 to TRBJ2-7; TRBD1 might be the D (6 bases). CDR1 and CDR2 from the germline V gene are LGHNA and YSLEER. There are 13 residues in the CDR3. Trimming stripped 4 bases from V and 2 bases from J, with 9 bases between. The CDR3 here is CASSRGQPYEQYF. The CDR3 nucleotides are TGCGCCAGCAGCCGTGGACAGCCCTACGAGCAGTACTTC.

DNA for the CDR3: TGTGCCAGCCAAAGGGGGGACAAAAACATTCAGTACTTC. It translates to CASQRGDKNIQYF. V usage is TRBV19 and J usage is TRBJ2-4; the D call may be TRBD1 or TRBD2 (6 bases each). Trimming left V 9 bases short and J 3 bases short, with 12 bases between. Per germline, CDR1 LNHDA and CDR2 SQIVND (reference sequence). The CDR3 sequence is 13 residues long.

This chain uses TRBV28 with TRBJ1-2; tentative D call: TRBD1 (5 bases). V was clipped by 5 bases and J by 4 bases, with 14 bases between them. This CDR3 is 14 amino acids long. CDR1 MDHEN and CDR2 SYDVKM come from the germline V gene. The CDR3 DNA reads as TGTGCCAGCAGTCAACTAGGGGCGGGCTATGGCTACACCTTC. Amino acids: CASSQLGAGYGYTF.

On this clone itself: This sample includes further DNA sequences coding for the same CDR3. V is TRBV30 and J is TRBJ2-7; D might be TRBD1 (6 bases). This CDR3 is 12 amino acids long. CDR1 and CDR2 (germline): GTSNPN, SVGIG (reference sequence). V lost 2 bases, J lost 3 bases, and 8 bases lay in between. The CDR3 region is CAWSTQGYEQYF. The CDR3 nucleotides read TGTGCCTGGAGTACACAGGGCTACGAGCAGTACTTC.